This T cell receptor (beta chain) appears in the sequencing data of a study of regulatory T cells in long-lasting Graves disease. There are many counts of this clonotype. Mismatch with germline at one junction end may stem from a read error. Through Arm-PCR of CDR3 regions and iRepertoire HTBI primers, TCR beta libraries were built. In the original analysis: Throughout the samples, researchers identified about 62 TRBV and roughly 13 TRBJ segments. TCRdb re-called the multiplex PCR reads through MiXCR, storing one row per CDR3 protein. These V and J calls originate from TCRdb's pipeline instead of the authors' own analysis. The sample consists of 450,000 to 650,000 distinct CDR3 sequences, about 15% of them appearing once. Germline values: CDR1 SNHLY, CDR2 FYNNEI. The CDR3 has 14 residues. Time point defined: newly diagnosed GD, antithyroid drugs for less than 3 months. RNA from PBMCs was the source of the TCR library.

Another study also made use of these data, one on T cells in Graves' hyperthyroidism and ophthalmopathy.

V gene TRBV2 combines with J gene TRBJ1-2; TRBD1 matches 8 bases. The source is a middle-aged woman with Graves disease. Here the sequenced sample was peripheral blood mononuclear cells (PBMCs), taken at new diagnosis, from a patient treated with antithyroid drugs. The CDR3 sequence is CASRERQGNYSYTF. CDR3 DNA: TGTGCCAGCAGGGAAAGACAGGGGAACTATAGCTACACCTTC.